The source of this T cell receptor (beta chain) is a study of neurological immune-mediated disorders (dated by TCRdb to between 2018 and 2021). Some background on the complete study: Peripheral blood TCR-beta repertoires from patients with HTLV-I-associated myelopathy (HAM/TSP), patients with multiple sclerosis, and healthy controls were compared in the study using UMI-based sequencing. The approximately 98 TCR-beta libraries included longitudinal samples, technical triplicates and paired sorted CD4+ and CD8+ T-cell subsets alongside PBMC samples. The cohort comprised around 70 subjects: roughly 14 HAM/TSP patients, 34 multiple sclerosis patients and some 20 healthy controls. Longitudinal HAM/TSP donors and healthy donors each had 3 time-points at intervals of about 3-45 months. Results the study describes overall, beyond this receptor: TCR clonal expansion was highest in HAM/TSP patients and lowest in MS patients, with MS patients falling below even healthy controls. Expanded clones from different subjects shared no identical CDR3 amino acid sequences, which suggests that TCR-beta repertoires were private in all groups.

What the time point label conveys for this sample: longitudinal time-point 3. The healthy controls were volunteers from blood banks in Maryland, USA. Libraries from unsorted PBMCs were made from 2 million PBMCs kept in RNAlater at -80 degrees C until RNA extraction. Peripheral blood underwent Ficoll-Hypaque density gradient centrifugation to isolate PBMCs, which were then cryopreserved in liquid nitrogen. Trimming accounts for 0 bases at V and 3 bases at J, while the number of junction bases matched to no gene is 8. According to the germline V gene, CDR1 reads MGHRA and CDR2 reads YSYEKL. The CDR3 runs 18 amino acids, cysteine and phenylalanine included. Kept here is only the CDR3 DNA, which spans 54 bases and is read in frame from base 1. This clonotype came up many times. Its recognized antigen is unknown. No clone much larger than this one lies a single base away; base qualities are absent. To synthesize cDNA, template-switch 5'RACE was performed with a primer carrying a 10-nucleotide random unique molecular identifier so that each TCR transcript was tagged. Over 200 million TCR-beta sequences, covering 15-18 subjects, were produced in each sequencing run. Total RNA was extracted with the RNeasy kit. The KAPA Real-time Library Amplification kit was used to amplify TCR-beta VDJ regions with primers targeting the TCR constant region and the 5'RACE anchor. Sample indexes and Illumina adaptors were added in a first PCR, after which library yield was increased in a second PCR. After purification with Ampure beads, the TCR product of roughly 650 bp was size-selected on a 2% E-gel SizeSelection system. Before pooling, libraries had their quality checked on a Bioanalyzer, their concentration measured with Qubit, and their quantity determined with the Kapa Library Quantification kit. An Illumina HiSeq 2500 was used to sequence the libraries paired-end at 2 x 150 bp. To increase sequence diversity, about 23-30% phiX was spiked into each library pool. Per the source publication's procedure: Quality-filtered reads were processed with the UMI-based MiGEC pipeline, which removed over 85% of raw TCR sequences during error correction. VDJ genes were aligned to IMGT germline references, and clonotypes were defined by unique CDR3 amino acid sequence plus V-J genes. Clonal expansion, Shannon diversity and CDR3 relatedness (CalcPairwiseDistances, ClusterSamples) were evaluated with VDJtools, and phylogenetic trees were built with CLCbio workbench. Clones with at least 8 unique UMIs were defined as expanded, with this threshold being based on coefficient-of-variation modelling across technical triplicates. Clones were called with MiXCR by TCRdb after fastp trimmed the public reads at Q25, and only in-frame beta chains were retained. For every CDR3 protein sequence, its rows merge into one entry that carries the most common genes and DNA. TCRdb's processing, not the study's, gives the V and J calls here. The sample data list around 53,000 distinct CDR3 sequences, and approximately 9.2% of these were observed just once. The ten largest clonotypes hold under 2.5% of the sample.

Sequenced material: PBMCs. The TCR originated in a woman aged 40 to 50 in good health. This sequence uses TRBV4-1 and TRBJ2-3, with TRBD1 identical over 11 junction bases. For the CDR3, the sequence is CASSQEIMGQGGTDTQYF. The DNA sequence is as follows: TGCGCCAGCAGCCAAGAGATCATGGGACAGGGGGGTACAGATACGCAGTATTTT.